These 7 T cell receptor beta chains were sequenced from one sample in a study of control samples from healthy donors and cancer patients. Assay used: immunoSEQ multiplex PCR; TCRdb lists only in-frame clones, some missing. The sample includes roughly 95,000 clones, 88% of them seen just once. The material sequenced was blood. The source is a man aged 30 to 39 in good health.

The chain links TRBV27 to TRBJ2-3, with 7 positions matching TRBD2. V shed 4 bases, J shed 1 base, and the junction held 5 bases outside the gene matches. There are 15 residues in the CDR3. The germline CDR1 and CDR2 sequences are MNHEY and SMNVEV (reference sequence). CDR3 DNA: TGTGCCAGCAGTTCAAGTACTAGCGGCACAGATACGCAGTATTTT. Translating it yields CASSSSTSGTDTQYF.

This chain joins TRBV18 and TRBJ1-1, with TRBD1 matching over 7 bases. The V and J ends lost 5 bases and 7 bases, in that order; junction bases with no gene match: 4. Germline loops: CDR1 KGHSH, CDR2 LQKENI. The CDR3 is 12 residues long. The CDR3 bases are TGTGCCAGCTCAAAGGACAGGCTTGAAGCTTTCTTT. Its translation: CASSKDRLEAFF.

This clone is a singleton in its sample. This chain links TRBV2 with TRBJ1-5; D ambiguous. The germline V gene has CDR1 SNHLY and CDR2 FYNNEI. Trimming took off 2 bases at V and 6 bases at J, with 5 bases between the two ends. CDR3 length equals 12 residues. CDR3 sequence: CASSEKGQPQHF. The CDR3 nucleotides read TGTGCCAGCAGTGAAAAGGGTCAGCCCCAGCATTTT.

The J gene is TRBJ2-7, the V gene TRBV28; D uncertain. The CDR3 has 12 residues. From germline, CDR1 is MDHEN and CDR2 SYDVKM. Trimming cost V 6 bases and J 0 bases, with 6 bases left between them. The DNA of the CDR3 is TGTGCCAGCAGAGGGTCCTCCTACGAGCAGTACTTC. Translating gives CASRGSSYEQYF. The whole variable domain, filled in from reference TRBV28 and TRBJ2-7, reads DVKVTQSSRYLVKRTGEKVFLECVQDMDHENMFWYRQDPGLGLRLIYFSYDVKMKEKGDIPEGYSVSREKKERFSLILESASTNQTSMYLCASRGSSYEQYFGPGTRLTVT.

This sequence joins TRBV19 and TRBJ2-7; the match to TRBD2 covers 9 bases. V dropped 4 bases and J dropped 5; count of bases not matched to a gene: 9. Germline V gene lookup returns CDR1 LNHDA and CDR2 SQIVND (reference sequence). The CDR3 has 15 amino acids. The CDR3 loop reads CASSRGGRALDEQYF. Here the CDR3 DNA reads TGTGCCAGTAGTAGGGGCGGGAGGGCCCTTGACGAGCAGTACTTC.

The genes are TRBV6-5 and TRBJ2-1; TRBD2 might be the D (5 bases). The CDR3 contains 13 residues. The ends were cut back, 7 bases at V and 6 bases at J, with 13 bases in the middle. Germline V gene lookup returns CDR1 MNHEY and CDR2 SVGAGI. Here the CDR3 DNA reads TGTGCCAGCATATTAAGAGGGTTCAATGAGCAGTTCTTC. Its translation: CASILRGFNEQFF.

The chain has TRBV6-5 and TRBJ2-7; 9 positions agree with TRBD2. The CDR3 is 14 residues long. Germline V gene lookup returns CDR1 MNHEY and CDR2 SVGAGI. With 4 bases clipped from V and 4 bases from J, the junction kept 5 bases outside the gene matches. The CDR3 loop reads CASSFFAGGYEQYF. The CDR3 coding sequence is TGTGCCAGCAGTTTTTTCGCGGGAGGGTACGAGCAGTACTTC.